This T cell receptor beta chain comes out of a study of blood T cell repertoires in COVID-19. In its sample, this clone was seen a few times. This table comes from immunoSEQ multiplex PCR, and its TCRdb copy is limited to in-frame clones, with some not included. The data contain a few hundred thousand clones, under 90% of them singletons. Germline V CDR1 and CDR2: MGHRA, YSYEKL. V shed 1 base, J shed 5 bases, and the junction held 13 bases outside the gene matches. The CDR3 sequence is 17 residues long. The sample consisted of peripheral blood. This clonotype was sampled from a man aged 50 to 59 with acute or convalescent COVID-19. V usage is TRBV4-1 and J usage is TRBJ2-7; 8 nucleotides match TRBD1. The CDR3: CASSQVIMGQAGHEQYF. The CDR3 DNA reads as TGCGCCAGCAGCCAAGTCATAATGGGACAGGCAGGACACGAGCAGTACTTC.